Below, one T cell receptor (beta chain) is given with its context. These data come from a study of T cell clones after liver transplantation. On the study more broadly: Pre-transplant mixed lymphocyte reactions yielded third-party-reactive TCRbeta sequences as comparators for graft-donor-reactive sequences. Until 12-24 months post-transplant, subjects got standard immunosuppression and no induction.

Some clones are missing from TCRdb's copy, which holds only in-frame ones; the method was immunoSEQ multiplex PCR. The table shows roughly 100,000 clones, with about 86% occurring only once. Sequenced material: CD4+ T cells from blood, taken around 50 months after liver transplant. The sequence derives from a human patient who received a liver transplant. Some T cells may be the graft donor's.

The CDR3 region has the DNA TGCGCCAGCCTGGGGGGCTACGAGCAGTACTTC. Translated, it gives CASLGGYEQYF. V usage is TRBV10-2 and J usage is TRBJ2-7; possibly TRBD2 for D (6 bases). The CDR3 consists of 11 residues. Deletions cut 8 bases from V and 3 bases from J, with 8 bases between. The germline gives CDR1 WSHSY, CDR2 SAAADI.